Here is one T cell receptor (beta chain) with its context. Its antigen remains unidentified. This sample was included in a study of CXCR3-negative and CXCR3-positive naive CD8 T cells (dated by TCRdb to about 2019). A note on the overall study: In total, about 150 million TRB reads were obtained, which works out to roughly 1.5 +/- 0.3 million reads per library. The diversity and physicochemical repertoire analyses included more than ten donors pooled from two independent experiments. The TRBV-TRBJ cluster analysis covered naive subsets from 5 donors and memory cells from 3 donors. The full study reports these points: Naive CXCR3-negative and CXCR3-positive cells from the same donor showed similar TRBV-TRBJ usage, whereas memory cells showed distinct patterns. Surface CD5, linked to self-reactivity in mice, was comparable between naive subsets; TCR interaction strength was therefore also inferred from TRB CDR3 physicochemical properties. Compared with CXCR3-negative naive cells, CXCR3-positive naive cells had TRB CDR3s with higher hydrophobicity (lower Kidera factor 4), lower energy, and higher strength and volume indices. CXCR3 expression partially decreased after cryopreservation, so most assays used freshly isolated PBMCs. Comparably high repertoire diversity was found in both naive subsets, whereas much lower repertoire diversity was found in memory CD8+ T cells.

The CDR3 contains 12 residues, cysteine and phenylalanine counted. DNA is not recorded here. CDR1 MNHEY and CDR2 SVGAGI were looked up in the germline V gene. For sequencing, a NextSeq 550 was employed. The Human TCR Profiling Kit (MiLaboratory) was used to make UMI-labeled 5' RACE TRB cDNA libraries. The full amount of extracted RNA was used for cDNA synthesis, and the full amount of resulting cDNA was used for PCR amplification. Libraries were prepared in parallel with an identical number of PCR cycles. The paper's processing steps were these. With a requirement of at least two reads per UMI, MIGEC and MiXCR extracted about 50,000 +/- 10,000 unique UMI-labeled TRB cDNA molecules per library. Each library averaged around 40,000 +/- 10,000 functional in-frame TRB CDR3 nucleotide clonotypes without stop codons. After downsampling to 5000 UMI-labeled TRB molecules per sample, diversity metrics, including normalized Shannon-Wiener and Chao1, were computed in VDJtools. VDJtools was used to calculate clonotype-size-weighted physicochemical properties of the central five CDR3 residues, namely interaction energy, strength, volume and Kidera factor 4. The reads underwent TCRdb reprocessing, giving one record for each CDR3 protein sequence and no DNA. These V and J calls originate from TCRdb's pipeline instead of the authors' own analysis. This sample's clone table shows 150,000 or so distinct CDR3 sequences. Nearly 0.5% of the sample rests with the top ten.

For each CD8+ T cell subset, flow sorting was done in triplicate, and 300,000 to 350,000 cells per subset went directly into RLT lysis buffer. Naive CD8+ T cells were defined stringently as CD45RO-CCR7+CD27+CD95- to exclude memory contaminants. Standard density gradient centrifugation was used to isolate peripheral blood mononuclear cells from buffy coats. Naive CXCR3-negative and CXCR3-positive CD8+ T cells were flow-sorted on a FACSAria III. Total RNA was extracted from sorted cells with an RNeasy Mini Kit. The sequence derives from a human donor in good health. Some clones in this sample may be carry-over from other donors' samples. The sequenced material came from naive CXCR3+ CD8+ T cells from blood. The sample's cell subset or site label, in plain terms: CD45RO-CCR7+CD27+CD95- naive CD8+ T cells expressing CXCR3 (TNR3+). The V and J segments used are TRBV6-5 and TRBJ2-3. The CDR3 region reads CASRGIPDTQYF.